A single sample gave rise to the 11 T cell receptor beta chains below, sequenced in a study of T cells after posttransplantation cyclophosphamide. Profiled with immunoSEQ multiplex PCR; TCRdb holds only in-frame clones, not every one. The sample lists a few thousand clones; about three quarters were seen once. Controls had myeloablative marrow grafts with methotrexate and calcineurin inhibitor, sampled at 1 year. The sequencing used PBMCs, collected 300 to 330 days after allogeneic stem cell transplant with calcineurin inhibitor and methotrexate. Every receptor here comes from a female patient aged 50-59 years who received an allogeneic stem cell transplant from an unrelated donor, was CMV-positive, and had acute and chronic GVHD. These T cells may partly come from the graft donor.

This sequence joins TRBV6-5 and TRBJ1-1; TRBD1 might be the D (5 bases). CDR1 and CDR2 from the germline V gene are MNHEY and SVGAGI. V was pared by 6 bases and J by 2 bases, with 13 bases between. The CDR3 loop spans 14 amino acids. CDR3 amino acids: CASRPTARNTEAFF. The CDR3 region has the DNA TGTGCCAGCAGACCGACAGCTCGAAACACTGAAGCTTTCTTT.

The CDR3 nucleotides read TGTGCCAGCAGAGAGCTCTCTTACGAGCAGTACTTC. It encodes CASRELSYEQYF. This chain links TRBV2 with TRBJ2-7; D gene ambiguous. The germline V gene has CDR1 SNHLY and CDR2 FYNNEI. This CDR3 contains 12 residues. The V end was cut by 6 bases, the J end by 4 bases, with 10 bases between.

The chain has TRBV5-5 and TRBJ1-1; TRBD1 matches 7 bases. In germline, CDR1 is SGHKS, CDR2 YYEKEE (reference sequence). Unmatched junction bases numbered 7, after V lost 0 bases and J lost 2 bases. The CDR3 is 16 amino acids. The CDR3 bases are TGTGCCAGCAGCTTGGCGGGAGGGACAGCAAACACTGAAGCTTTCTTT. Its protein is CASSLAGGTANTEAFF.

The chain uses TRBV27 and TRBJ1-5; 9 bases fit TRBD1. Per the germline V gene, CDR1 is MNHEY and CDR2 is SMNVEV (reference sequence). Trimming removed 4 bases from V and 4 bases from J; junction bases left unmatched: 8. The CDR3 has 16 residues. Here the CDR3 reads CASSSSPGTGNQPQHF. The CDR3 bases are TGTGCCAGCAGTTCTTCCCCCGGGACAGGGAATCAGCCCCAGCATTTT.

This clone was recorded only once. V gene TRBV7-9 combines with J gene TRBJ1-1; 8 bases are a match to TRBD1. Germline CDR1 SEHNR, CDR2 FQNEAQ (reference sequence). This CDR3 region has 17 residues. Unmatched junction bases numbered 20, after V lost 4 bases and J lost 10 bases. The CDR3 sequence: CASSSSRGRGLMTGAFF. The CDR3 DNA reads as TGTGCCAGCAGCTCATCGCGGGGCAGGGGGCTAATGACGGGAGCTTTCTTT.

The rearrangement links TRBV6-6 to TRBJ1-2; possible D gene TRBD1, 5 bases. The CDR3 is 15 residues long. Germline CDR1 and CDR2: MNHNY and SVGAGI (reference sequence). Trimming removed 0 bases at V and 4 bases at J, with 12 bases between. In DNA form, the CDR3 reads TGTGCCAGCAGTTACTCCGGCAGGGTCGGCTATGGCTACACCTTC. Its protein is CASSYSGRVGYGYTF.

V gene TRBV2 combines with J gene TRBJ2-7; TRBD1 is a possible D gene (5 bases). With 0 bases removed from V and 7 bases from J, the gap between germline ends came to 16 bases. This CDR3 has 15 amino acids. Germline V CDR1 and CDR2: SNHLY, FYNNEI. The CDR3 region has the DNA TGTGCCAGCAGTGAAGCGGGGCTCCAAGCGAGTGAGCAGTACTTC. It codes for CASSEAGLQASEQYF.

This clone was counted between two and nine times. V and J are TRBV18 and TRBJ2-1; D is ambiguous. Germline loops: CDR1 KGHSH, CDR2 LQKENI. The V and J ends lost 2 bases and 6 bases respectively, with 8 bases between them. CDR3 size: 13 residues. CDR3 DNA: TGTGCCAGCTCACCAGGAGCCAGCAATGAGCAGTTCTTC. The encoded protein is CASSPGASNEQFF. The full variable domain, in which reference TRBV18 and TRBJ2-1 provide the parts outside the CDR3, is NAGVMQNPRHLVRRRGQEARLRCSPMKGHSHVYWYRQLPEEGLKFMVYLQKENIIDESGMPKERFSAEFPKEGPSILRIQQVVRGDSAAYFCASSPGASNEQFFGPGTRLTVL.

The chain has TRBV5-1 and TRBJ1-5, with D possibly being TRBD1 (6 bases). The germline gives CDR1 SGHRS, CDR2 YFSETQ. CDR3 size: 15 residues. V was pared by 0 bases and J by 5 bases, with 12 bases between. CDR3 loop: CASSLGSGVDQPQHF. In DNA form, the CDR3 reads TGCGCCAGCAGCTTGGGGTCAGGGGTGGATCAGCCCCAGCATTTT.

The J gene is TRBJ2-7, the V gene TRBV19; possible D gene TRBD1, 5 bases. V was pared by 3 bases and J by 4 bases, with 10 bases between. Germline CDR1 and CDR2: LNHDA and SQIVND (reference sequence). The CDR3 runs to 13 residues. The DNA of the CDR3 is TGTGCCAGTAGTATGCTGACAGCGTACGAGCAGTACTTC. Translated, it gives CASSMLTAYEQYF.

J is TRBJ2-5 and V is TRBV10-3; 8 nucleotides align to TRBD2. With V trimmed by 1 base and J by 5 bases, 9 bases remained unmatched. Germline V gene data show CDR1 as ENHRY and CDR2 as SYGVKD. The CDR3 has 16 amino acids. Here the CDR3 reads CAISELASGSFETQYF. The CDR3 DNA is TGTGCCATCAGTGAGTTGGCGAGCGGGAGCTTCGAGACCCAGTACTTC.